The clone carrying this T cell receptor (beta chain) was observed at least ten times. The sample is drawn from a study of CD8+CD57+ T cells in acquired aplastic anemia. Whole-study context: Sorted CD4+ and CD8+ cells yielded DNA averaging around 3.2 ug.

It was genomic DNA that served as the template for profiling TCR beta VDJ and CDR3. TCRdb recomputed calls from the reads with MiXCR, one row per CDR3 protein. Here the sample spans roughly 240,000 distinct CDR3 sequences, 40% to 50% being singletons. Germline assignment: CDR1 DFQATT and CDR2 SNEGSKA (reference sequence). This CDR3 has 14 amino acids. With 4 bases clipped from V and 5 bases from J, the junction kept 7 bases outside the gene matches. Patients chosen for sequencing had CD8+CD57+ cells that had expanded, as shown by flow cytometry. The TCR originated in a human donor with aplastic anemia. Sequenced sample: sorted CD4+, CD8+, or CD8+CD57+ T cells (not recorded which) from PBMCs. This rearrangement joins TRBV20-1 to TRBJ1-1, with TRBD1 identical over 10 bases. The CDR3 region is CSAKTGGMETEAFF. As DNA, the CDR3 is TGCAGTGCTAAGACAGGGGGCATGGAGACTGAAGCTTTCTTT.